This is a list of T cell receptor beta chains from one sample in a study of blood T cell repertoires in COVID-19. Clones were read by immunoSEQ multiplex PCR, and TCRdb kept only the in-frame ones, dropping some. The table has about 73,000 clones, approximately 83% seen once. Sequencing input: peripheral blood. Receptors originate from a woman aged 60-75 years with acute or convalescent COVID-19. CDR3s include the opening cysteine and the closing phenylalanine or tryptophan. A D gene is named only where the DNA matches it firmly. The listing skips clone size in some rows; elsewhere it reads once, few, many or a size class.

v_call,d_call,j_call,clone_size,cdr3_nt,cdr3_aa
TRBV14,-,TRBJ2-2,-,TGTGCCAGCAGCCAAGAAGACTTCGGGGAGCTGTTTTTT,CASSQEDFGELFF
TRBV6-5,TRBD2,TRBJ2-3,once,TGTGCCAGCAGATTAGCGGGGGGACTAGCAGATACGCAGTATTTT,CASRLAGGLADTQYF
TRBV2,TRBD1,TRBJ1-2,once,TGTGCCAGCAGTTCCGGGACAGGGGGCGCAAACGGCTACACCTTC,CASSSGTGGANGYTF
TRBV6-5,TRBD2,TRBJ2-4,-,TGTGCCAGCAGTTCGGGGGGGCAGGCCAAAAACATTCAGTACTTC,CASSSGGQAKNIQYF
TRBV19,-,TRBJ1-5,-,TGTGCCAGTAGTAACGGACGGTTACGGGGGGATTTTAATCAGCCCCAGCATTTT,CASSNGRLRGDFNQPQHF
TRBV5-1,TRBD1,TRBJ2-2,-,TGCGCCAGCAGCTTGGGAGGGGGCGGCACCGGGGAGCTGTTTTTT,CASSLGGGGTGELFF
TRBV10-3,TRBD1,TRBJ1-2,-,TGTGCCATCAATAAACAGGGGGCTAACTATGGCTACACCTTC,CAINKQGANYGYTF
TRBV5-1,TRBD1,TRBJ1-3,-,TGCGCCAGCAGCTCCACCTCAGGGGGATCAGGAAACACCATATATTTT,CASSSTSGGSGNTIYF
TRBV6-5,TRBD2,TRBJ2-1,-,TGTGCCAGCAGTCGTACTAGCGCCCTCTACAATGAGCAGTTCTTC,CASSRTSALYNEQFF
TRBV6-4,TRBD2,TRBJ2-1,-,TGTGCCAGCAGTGACTCCGCCGGACTAGCCGTTGAGCAGTTCTTC,CASSDSAGLAVEQFF
TRBV7-6,TRBD1,TRBJ1-1,once,TGTGCCAGCAGCCACAGGACAGGCCTCGGTAACACTGAAGCTTTCTTT,CASSHRTGLGNTEAFF
TRBV27,TRBD1,TRBJ1-6,once,TGTGCCAGCAGTTTCCGGGACAGGGATAATTCACCCCTCCACTTT,CASSFRDRDNSPLHF
TRBV12-3/TRBV12-4,-,TRBJ2-3,-,TGTGCCAGCAGTTTGGTGTCAGGAGATACGCAGTATTTT,CASSLVSGDTQYF
TRBV9,-,TRBJ1-6,-,TGTGCCAGCAGCGAGGGGCGGTACAACTCACCCCTCCACTTT,CASSEGRYNSPLHF
TRBV5-1,TRBD1,TRBJ1-5,-,TGCGCCAGCAGCTTGACAGGGGGAGGCAATCAGCCCCAGCATTTT,CASSLTGGGNQPQHF
TRBV7-3,TRBD1,TRBJ1-2,-,TGTGCCAGCAGCAAGCGGGGGGACAGGCAAGGCTACACCTTC,CASSKRGDRQGYTF
TRBV11-2,-,TRBJ2-7,-,TGTGCCAGCAGTGTGAGTGGGGCGTGGAGCTCCTACGAGCAGTACTTC,CASSVSGAWSSYEQYF
TRBV1,-,TRBJ2-1,-,TGCACCAGCAGCCAAGATTTAGGAGGGGATGCGAATGAGCAGTTCTTC,CTSSQDLGGDANEQFF
TRBV7-9,TRBD2,TRBJ2-5,-,TGTGCCAGCAGCCGTCCTCACGGGGGGGCAGGAGAGACCCAGTACTTC,CASSRPHGGAGETQYF
TRBV6-4,-,TRBJ1-2,-,TGTGCCAGCAGTGACGGCACTACCTATGGCTACACCTTC,CASSDGTTYGYTF